The rows below give T cell receptor beta chains drawn from one sample of a study of T cells in Graves' hyperthyroidism and ophthalmopathy. TCRdb re-derived calls from the multiplex PCR reads in MiXCR, one entry per CDR3 protein. In the table there are about 760,000 distinct CDR3 sequences, around a third of which are singletons. The specimen sequenced was blood. These receptors were obtained from a middle-aged woman with Graves' hyperthyroidism. The conserved cysteine and the conserved F or W are not part of the CDR3 here. Size is omitted from some rows. Given values are once, few, many or a class for expanded clones.

V gene: TRBV20-1; clone size: .; J gene: TRBJ1-2; CDR3 protein: SAREQENYGYT
V gene: TRBV10-1; clone size: many; J gene: TRBJ1-3; CDR3 protein: ASSQGQTSGNTIY
V gene: TRBV29-1; clone size: many; J gene: TRBJ1-2; CDR3 protein: SVEDSIGANYGYT
V gene: TRBV7-8; clone size: .; J gene: TRBJ1-1; CDR3 protein: ASSADRGEAEAF
V gene: TRBV5-1; clone size: many; J gene: TRBJ1-4; CDR3 protein: ASSQPGTGIEKLF
V gene: TRBV9; clone size: .; J gene: TRBJ1-1; CDR3 protein: APRANTEAF
V gene: TRBV7-9; clone size: many; J gene: TRBJ2-2; CDR3 protein: ASSRQGNTGELF
V gene: TRBV6-5; clone size: many; J gene: TRBJ1-2; CDR3 protein: ASTYDREGGYT
V gene: TRBV7-2; clone size: .; J gene: TRBJ1-1; CDR3 protein: ASSFTTGGSGNTEAF
V gene: TRBV25-1; clone size: .; J gene: TRBJ1-1; CDR3 protein: ASGSTGTRGRTEAF
V gene: TRBV7-3; clone size: .; J gene: TRBJ2-6; CDR3 protein: ASRGQISGANVLT
V gene: TRBV7-2; clone size: .; J gene: TRBJ1-2; CDR3 protein: ASSSSRGYT